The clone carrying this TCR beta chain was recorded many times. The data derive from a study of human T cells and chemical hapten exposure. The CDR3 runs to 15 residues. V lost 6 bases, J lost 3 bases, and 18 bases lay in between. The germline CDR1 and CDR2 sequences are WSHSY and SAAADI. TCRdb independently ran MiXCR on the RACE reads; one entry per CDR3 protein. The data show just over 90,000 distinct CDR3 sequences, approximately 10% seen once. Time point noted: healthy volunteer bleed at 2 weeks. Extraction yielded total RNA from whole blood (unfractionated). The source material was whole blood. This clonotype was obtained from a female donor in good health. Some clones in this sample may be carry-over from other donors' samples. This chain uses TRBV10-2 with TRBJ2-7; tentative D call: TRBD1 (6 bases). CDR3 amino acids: CASSSVRTDGYEQYF. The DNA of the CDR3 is TGCGCCAGCAGCTCTGTACGGACAGATGGCTACGAGCAGTACTTC.